Shown below are 2 T cell receptor beta chains from a single sample sequenced in a study of cytomegalovirus exposure and HLA in healthy donors. TCRdb's copy holds only in-frame clones and misses some; the assay was immunoSEQ multiplex PCR. The sample holds 55,000 to 65,000 clones, roughly 95% seen once. Sequencing used PBMCs. The receptors stem from a woman younger than 35 in good health and CMV-seropositive.

The rearrangement joins TRBV18 to TRBJ2-3; the D gene is possibly TRBD2 (6 bases). The length of the CDR3 is 15 residues. V lost 1 base and J lost 2, with 10 bases in between. Germline assignment: CDR1 KGHSH and CDR2 LQKENI. Here the CDR3 DNA reads TGTGCCAGCTCACCACTGGGCGGGAACACAGATACGCAGTATTTT. Amino acids: CASSPLGGNTDTQYF. The whole variable domain, filled in from reference TRBV18 and TRBJ2-3, reads NAGVMQNPRHLVRRRGQEARLRCSPMKGHSHVYWYRQLPEEGLKFMVYLQKENIIDESGMPKERFSAEFPKEGPSILRIQQVVRGDSAAYFCASSPLGGNTDTQYFGPGTRLTVL.

The V and J genes are TRBV28 and TRBJ1-4; 9 bases are shared with TRBD1. CDR3 length: 14 residues. CDR1 is MDHEN, CDR2 SYDVKM, per germline. Trimming took 4 bases from V and 4 from J; bases not matched to a gene: 1. As DNA, the CDR3 is TGTGCCAGCAGTTCGGGACAGGGTAATGAAAAACTGTTTTTT. Translated: CASSSGQGNEKLFF.